These T cell receptor beta chains were read from a single sample in a study of OX40 agonist ivuxolimab in advanced cancers. Generated by immunoSEQ multiplex PCR, the TCRdb table keeps only in-frame clones and is missing some. Found here are around 56,000 clones, 70% to 80% of them singletons; the top ten hold roughly 1.1%. The sample in question was CD4+ or CD8+ T cells sorted from blood, obtained in a trial of the OX40 agonist ivuxolimab. These receptors all stem from an adult with an advanced solid tumor such as melanoma, head and neck, liver or kidney cancer. Each CDR3 is given with its conserved first and last residue. D genes are given only for firm matches. Expanded clones are given a class, and other clones once, few, many or no size at all.

V: TRBV28; D: -; J: TRBJ1-2; size: -; DNA: TGTGCCAGCAGTGAACCGGGACGGTATAACTATGGCTACACCTTC; CDR3: CASSEPGRYNYGYTF
V: TRBV5-1; D: -; J: TRBJ1-2; size: -; DNA: TGCGCCAGCAGTTCCGCTACATCCCCAGGGCATGGCTACACCTTC; CDR3: CASSSATSPGHGYTF
V: TRBV4-1; D: TRBD1; J: TRBJ1-1; size: few; DNA: TGCGCCAGCAGCCAGGCGGGACAGAGGAACACTGAAGCTTTCTTT; CDR3: CASSQAGQRNTEAFF
V: TRBV4-2; D: TRBD1; J: TRBJ2-2; size: -; DNA: TGTGCCAGCACCACAGGGGGGACTCTGAACACCGGGGAGCTGTTTTTT; CDR3: CASTTGGTLNTGELFF
V: TRBV18; D: TRBD1; J: TRBJ1-5; size: -; DNA: TGTGCCAGCTCCGACAGGGTACAAAGCAATCAGCCCCAGCATTTT; CDR3: CASSDRVQSNQPQHF
V: TRBV5-8; D: -; J: TRBJ1-2; size: -; DNA: TGTGCCAGCAGCTTGAACTATGGCTACACCTTC; CDR3: CASSLNYGYTF
V: TRBV2; D: -; J: TRBJ2-7; size: many; DNA: TGTGCCAGCAAGGCAGAGTTCGAGCAGTACTTC; CDR3: CASKAEFEQYF
V: TRBV2; D: -; J: TRBJ2-1; size: -; DNA: TGTGCCAGCAGTGACGACAGGATGGCCTACAATGAGCAGTTCTTC; CDR3: CASSDDRMAYNEQFF
V: TRBV19; D: TRBD2; J: TRBJ2-1; size: -; DNA: TGTGCCAGTAGGACTAGCGGGGGGATGGGTGAGCAGTTCTTC; CDR3: CASRTSGGMGEQFF
V: TRBV5-6; D: -; J: TRBJ1-2; size: -; DNA: TGTGCCAGCACCACGGGGACCGCCAGCTATGGCTACACCTTC; CDR3: CASTTGTASYGYTF
V: TRBV5-4; D: TRBD1; J: TRBJ2-7; size: -; DNA: TGTGCCAGCAGCTCCGACGTCCCGGGACAGGGAGTCGAGCAGTACTTC; CDR3: CASSSDVPGQGVEQYF
V: TRBV19; D: -; J: TRBJ1-2; size: few; DNA: TGTGCCAGTAGGCGTGGAGGGTTTCGGTCCGGGAACTATGGCTACACCTTC; CDR3: CASRRGGFRSGNYGYTF
V: TRBV27; D: TRBD1; J: TRBJ1-1; size: -; DNA: TGTGCCAGCAGTTCCCGGGTTACAGGGGGAGACACTGAAGCTTTCTTT; CDR3: CASSSRVTGGDTEAFF
V: TRBV30; D: -; J: TRBJ1-5; size: once; DNA: TGTGCCTGGAGTGTACGGGCAGGCTCGAATCAGCCCCAGCATTTT; CDR3: CAWSVRAGSNQPQHF
V: TRBV7-3; D: -; J: TRBJ2-2; size: -; DNA: TGTGCCAGCAGACGACAGGGAGGAGGGACCGGGGAGCTGTTTTTT; CDR3: CASRRQGGGTGELFF
V: TRBV6-1; D: TRBD1; J: TRBJ2-7; size: -; DNA: TGTGCCAGCAGTGACGGACAGGGAATCTACGAGCAGTACTTC; CDR3: CASSDGQGIYEQYF
V: TRBV7-8; D: TRBD1; J: TRBJ1-4; size: -; DNA: TGTGCCAGCAGCCCCCGACCTAGAGGACAGGGGGCTAATGAAAAACTGTTTTTT; CDR3: CASSPRPRGQGANEKLFF
V: TRBV10-3; D: TRBD1; J: TRBJ1-1; size: -; DNA: TGTGCCATCAGTCCCGGGACAGGGGGGACCAAAGAAGCTTTCTTT; CDR3: CAISPGTGGTKEAFF
V: TRBV7-9; D: -; J: TRBJ1-1; size: -; DNA: TGTGCCAGCAGCACTACGGACAGCACTGAAGCTTTCTTT; CDR3: CASSTTDSTEAFF
V: TRBV19; D: -; J: TRBJ2-4; size: once; DNA: TGTGCCAGTCGGGACGTGGTATATTACATTCAGTACTTC; CDR3: CASRDVVYYIQYF
V: TRBV19; D: -; J: TRBJ1-1; size: -; DNA: TGTGCCAGTACCCCTGCAGGGCGAACTGAAGCTTTCTTT; CDR3: CASTPAGRTEAFF
V: TRBV14; D: TRBD2; J: TRBJ2-1; size: few; DNA: TGTGCCAGCAGCCGGACTAGCGGGGCCGTAGGTGAGCAGTTCTTC; CDR3: CASSRTSGAVGEQFF
V: TRBV6-5; D: -; J: TRBJ2-1; size: -; DNA: TGTGCCAGCAGTTACCGGGGGGAGGGGGTCAATGAGCAGTTCTTC; CDR3: CASSYRGEGVNEQFF
V: TRBV27; D: -; J: TRBJ2-5; size: -; DNA: TGTGCCAGCAGCCCTAAGACGGGAGCGATGGTCCAAGAGACCCAGTACTTC; CDR3: CASSPKTGAMVQETQYF
V: TRBV5-1; D: -; J: TRBJ2-3; size: -; DNA: TGCGCCAGCGCGCAGGGCCTAAGCACAGATACGCAGTATTTT; CDR3: CASAQGLSTDTQYF
V: TRBV19; D: TRBD1; J: TRBJ1-6; size: -; DNA: TGTGCCAGTAGTATTAAGGGACAGACGAATTCACCCCTCCACTTT; CDR3: CASSIKGQTNSPLHF
V: TRBV6-1; D: TRBD1; J: TRBJ2-7; size: -; DNA: TGTGCCAGCGATACGGGACAGGGGTCCGAGCAGTACTTC; CDR3: CASDTGQGSEQYF
V: TRBV7-9; D: -; J: TRBJ2-4; size: -; DNA: TGTGCCAGCAGCTTAGACAGGACATTTCAGTACTTC; CDR3: CASSLDRTFQYF
V: TRBV5-6; D: TRBD1; J: TRBJ2-1; size: -; DNA: TGTGCCAGCAGCTTGGGACAGGGGGCCTACAATGAGCAGTTCTTC; CDR3: CASSLGQGAYNEQFF
V: TRBV6-1; D: TRBD2; J: TRBJ2-3; size: -; DNA: TGTGCCATAGATCCGGGACTAGGCACAGATACGCAGTATTTT; CDR3: CAIDPGLGTDTQYF
V: TRBV11-2; D: TRBD1; J: TRBJ2-7; size: -; DNA: TGTGCCAGCAGCGTTACCACGACAGGGTCGGGCTACGAGCAGTACTTC; CDR3: CASSVTTTGSGYEQYF
V: TRBV28; D: TRBD1; J: TRBJ2-6; size: -; DNA: TGTGCCAGCAGTGTAACAGGGGGCGCAGGGGCCAACGTCCTGACTTTC; CDR3: CASSVTGGAGANVLTF
V: TRBV7-2; D: -; J: TRBJ2-3; size: -; DNA: TGTGCCAGCAGCCTAATATCGGGGTTCACAGATACGCAGTATTTT; CDR3: CASSLISGFTDTQYF
V: TRBV9; D: TRBD2; J: TRBJ2-3; size: -; DNA: TGTGCCAGCACCCGGGGGGGGTTCAGAGATACGCAGTATTTT; CDR3: CASTRGGFRDTQYF
V: TRBV28; D: TRBD1; J: TRBJ2-6; size: -; DNA: TGTGCCAGCAGTCCCCCAGGGGGCTCTGGGGCCAACGTCCTGACTTTC; CDR3: CASSPPGGSGANVLTF
V: TRBV27; D: -; J: TRBJ1-1; size: medium-sized; DNA: TGTGCCAGCAGGCAGGCGGGCTTAAGGACTGAAGCTTTCTTT; CDR3: CASRQAGLRTEAFF
V: TRBV2; D: TRBD1; J: TRBJ2-1; size: -; DNA: TGTGCCAGCAGTCGACAGGGACCCAATGAGCAGTTCTTC; CDR3: CASSRQGPNEQFF
V: TRBV5-1; D: -; J: TRBJ1-1; size: -; DNA: TGCGCCAGCAGCTTTGGGGCGAACACTGAAGCTTTCTTT; CDR3: CASSFGANTEAFF
V: TRBV2; D: -; J: TRBJ2-7; size: -; DNA: TGTGCCAGCCGGAGAGCCTACGAGCAGTACTTC; CDR3: CASRRAYEQYF
V: TRBV5-1; D: -; J: TRBJ2-1; size: -; DNA: TGCGCCAGCAGCTTGGGGGTAGCGGCATACAATGAGCAGTTCTTC; CDR3: CASSLGVAAYNEQFF
V: TRBV30; D: -; J: TRBJ2-5; size: once; DNA: TGTGCCTGGAGTGTACAGGAGGAGACCCAGTACTTC; CDR3: CAWSVQEETQYF
V: TRBV4-1; D: -; J: TRBJ2-1; size: -; DNA: TGCGCCAGCAGCCAAGCGGTAGCAGACAATGAGCAGTTCTTC; CDR3: CASSQAVADNEQFF
V: TRBV15; D: TRBD1; J: TRBJ1-5; size: -; DNA: TGTGCCACCCGGACAGGGGGGAGCAATCAGCCCCAGCATTTT; CDR3: CATRTGGSNQPQHF
V: TRBV19; D: TRBD1; J: TRBJ1-5; size: few; DNA: TGTGCCAGTAGACGGGCAGAGGGGGCGAGTCAGCCCCAGCATTTT; CDR3: CASRRAEGASQPQHF
V: TRBV11-3; D: TRBD2; J: TRBJ2-1; size: -; DNA: TGTGCCAGCAGCTTGGGGACTAGTTTATTTGAGCAGTTCTTC; CDR3: CASSLGTSLFEQFF